This entry concerns a single T cell receptor beta chain. The antigen is unknown. The sample comes from a study of cytomegalovirus exposure and HLA in healthy donors. Study at large: Falling in the Caucasian-associated ancestry cluster were roughly 80% of under 500 genotyped donors.

PCR used 60 Vbeta primers and 13 Jbeta primers. Data came from immunoSEQ multiplex PCR; TCRdb stores just in-frame clones and leaves some out. The data contain about 130,000 clones, 75% to 85% of them seen just once; the ten biggest clones take up approximately 6%. Whole-study findings and limits: As a later analysis showed, a missense DCLRE1C variant was linked to trimming of TCR beta V- and J-genes. Earlier analysis found most TCR beta V segments productive about 87% or about 30% of the time. Near-uniform donor sequencing depth was presumed by presence/absence analyses.

V trimming: 8 bases; J trimming: 6 bases; junction bases outside the gene matches: 6. The CDR3 extends over 12 amino acids. CDR1 is SGHTA, CDR2 FQGTGA, per germline. The clonotype originates from a woman aged 40 to 49 in good health and CMV-seropositive. This chain joins TRBV7-3 and TRBJ2-7; 8 nucleotides align to TRBD2. Sequencing was carried out using PBMCs. The CDR3 DNA sequence: TGTGCCAGCTTAGGCGCGGGGGGCGAGCAGTACTTC. It specifies CASLGAGGEQYF. The full variable domain, rest sourced from reference TRBV7-3 and TRBJ2-7, is GAGVSQTPSNKVTEKGKYVELRCDPISGHTALYWYRQSLGQGPEFLIYFQGTGAADDSGLPNDRFFAVRPEGSVSTLKIQRTERGDSAVYLCASLGAGGEQYFGPGTRLTVT.